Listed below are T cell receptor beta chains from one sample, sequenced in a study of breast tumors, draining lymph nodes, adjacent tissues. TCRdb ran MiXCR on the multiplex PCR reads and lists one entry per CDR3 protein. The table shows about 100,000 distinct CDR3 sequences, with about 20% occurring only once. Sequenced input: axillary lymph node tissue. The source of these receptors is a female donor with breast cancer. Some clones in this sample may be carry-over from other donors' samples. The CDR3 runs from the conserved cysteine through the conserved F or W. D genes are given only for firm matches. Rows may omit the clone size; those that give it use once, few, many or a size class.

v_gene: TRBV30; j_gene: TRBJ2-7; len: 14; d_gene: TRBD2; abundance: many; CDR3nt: TGTGCCTGGAGTGTAGCGGGACTTACCTACGAGCAGTACTTC; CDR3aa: CAWSVAGLTYEQYF
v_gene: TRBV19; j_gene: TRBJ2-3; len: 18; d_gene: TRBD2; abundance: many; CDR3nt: TGTGCCAGTAGTATATCACGGCCAGCGGGAGGGAGCACAGATACGCAGTATTTT; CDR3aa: CASSISRPAGGSTDTQYF
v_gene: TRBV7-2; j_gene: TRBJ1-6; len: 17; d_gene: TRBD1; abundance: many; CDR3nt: TGTGCCAGCAGCTTACAAGTGCGTGGGACAGGGGGCTCACCCCTCCACTTT; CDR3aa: CASSLQVRGTGGSPLHF
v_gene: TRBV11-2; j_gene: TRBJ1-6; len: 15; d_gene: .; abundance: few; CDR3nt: TGTGCCAGCAGTCCACAGGCGGCGAAAAATTCACCCCTCCACTTT; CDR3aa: CASSPQAAKNSPLHF
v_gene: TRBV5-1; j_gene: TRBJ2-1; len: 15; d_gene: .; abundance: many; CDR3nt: TGCGCCAGCAGCTTGGATGGTTTCAATGTCAATGAGCAGTTCTTC; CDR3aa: CASSLDGFNVNEQFF
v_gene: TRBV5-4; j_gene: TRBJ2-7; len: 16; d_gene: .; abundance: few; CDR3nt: TGTGCCAGCAGCCCTAACCAACTACTAGTTGCGGACGAGCAGTACTTC; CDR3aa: CASSPNQLLVADEQYF
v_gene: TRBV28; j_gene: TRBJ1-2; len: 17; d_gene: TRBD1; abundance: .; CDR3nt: TGTGCCAGCAGTTTATCTTCCTCACCCGGGACAGCCTATGGCTACACCTTC; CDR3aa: CASSLSSSPGTAYGYTF
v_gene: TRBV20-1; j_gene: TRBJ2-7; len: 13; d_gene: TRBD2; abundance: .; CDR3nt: TGCAACCCCGAACGGACTAGTTCCTACGAGCAGTACTTC; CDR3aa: CNPERTSSYEQYF
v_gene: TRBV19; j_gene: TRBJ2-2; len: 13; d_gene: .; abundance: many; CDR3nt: TGTGCCAGTAGTAGGATACAGGGCGGGGAGCTGTTTTTT; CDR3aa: CASSRIQGGELFF
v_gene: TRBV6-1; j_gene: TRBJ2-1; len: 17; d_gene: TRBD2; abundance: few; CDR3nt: TGTGCCAGCAGAAAGATGAAAGCGGGAGAAGCCTACAATGAGCAGTTCTTC; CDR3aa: CASRKMKAGEAYNEQFF
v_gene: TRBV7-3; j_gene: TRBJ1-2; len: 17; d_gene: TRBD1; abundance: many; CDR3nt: TGTGCCAGCAGCCTAATGCCCTCCGGGACAGGCGGATATGGCTACACCTTC; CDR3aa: CASSLMPSGTGGYGYTF
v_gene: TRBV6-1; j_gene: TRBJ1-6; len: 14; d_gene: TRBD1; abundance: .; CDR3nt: TGTGCCAGCATTCTAGACAGGGCCCCTTCACCCCTCCACTTT; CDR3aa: CASILDRAPSPLHF
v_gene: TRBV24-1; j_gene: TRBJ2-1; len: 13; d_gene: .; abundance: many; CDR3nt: TGTGCCACCAGTGATCCAGTGAGCAATGAGCAGTTCTTC; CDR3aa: CATSDPVSNEQFF
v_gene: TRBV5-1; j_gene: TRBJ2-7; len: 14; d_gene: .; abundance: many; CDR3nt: TGCGCCAGCAGCTTGGACGGCAGACACTACGAGCAGTACTTC; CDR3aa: CASSLDGRHYEQYF
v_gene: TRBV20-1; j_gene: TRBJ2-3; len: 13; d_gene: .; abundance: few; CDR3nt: TGCAGTGCTACCCGGACCAACACAGATACGCAGTATTTT; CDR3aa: CSATRTNTDTQYF
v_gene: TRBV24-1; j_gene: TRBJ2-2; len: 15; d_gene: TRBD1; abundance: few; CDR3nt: TGTGCCACCAGGCCCGGGACAGGGGGTGCCGGGGAGCTGTTTTTT; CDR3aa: CATRPGTGGAGELFF
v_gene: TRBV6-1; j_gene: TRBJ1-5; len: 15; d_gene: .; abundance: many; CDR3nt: TGTGCCAGCAGGGCGGCAGCATCTAGAAATCAGCCCCAGCATTTT; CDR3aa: CASRAAASRNQPQHF
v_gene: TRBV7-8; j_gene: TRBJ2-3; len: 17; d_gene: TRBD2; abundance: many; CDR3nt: TGTGCCAGCAGCTTAGCGCCAGGGACTAGCTCATCCGATACGCAGTATTTT; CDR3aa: CASSLAPGTSSSDTQYF
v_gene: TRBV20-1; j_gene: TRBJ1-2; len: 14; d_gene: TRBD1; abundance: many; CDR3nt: TGCAGTGCTAGATCCGGGACAGGGCTGGATGGCTACACCTTC; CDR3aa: CSARSGTGLDGYTF
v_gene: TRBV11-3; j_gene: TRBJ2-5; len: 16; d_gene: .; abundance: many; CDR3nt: TGTGCCAGCAGCTTAGGGACTTCGAGGCACCAAGAGACCCAGTACTTC; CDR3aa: CASSLGTSRHQETQYF
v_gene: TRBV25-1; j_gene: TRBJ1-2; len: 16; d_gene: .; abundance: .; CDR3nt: TGTGCCAGCAGTGGAACCACACCCCTGGGTAGCTATGGCTACACCTTC; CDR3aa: CASSGTTPLGSYGYTF
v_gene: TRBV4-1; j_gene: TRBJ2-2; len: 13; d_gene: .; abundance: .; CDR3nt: TGCGCCAGCAGCCAAGGGTACACCGGGGAGCTGTTTTTT; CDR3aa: CASSQGYTGELFF
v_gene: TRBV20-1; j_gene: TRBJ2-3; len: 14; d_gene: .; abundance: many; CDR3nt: TGCAGTGCTAGAGGAAACAGGGTTCCGGATACGCAGTATTTT; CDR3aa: CSARGNRVPDTQYF
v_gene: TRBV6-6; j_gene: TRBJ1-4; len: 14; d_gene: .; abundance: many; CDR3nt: TGTGCCAGCAGTTCCGTTGCGGCTAATGAAAAACTGTTTTTT; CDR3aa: CASSSVAANEKLFF
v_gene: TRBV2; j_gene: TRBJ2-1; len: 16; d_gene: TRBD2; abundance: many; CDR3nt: TGTGCCAGCAGTGAAGCGGGACTAGCGGGGGGATGGGAGCAGTTCTTC; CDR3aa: CASSEAGLAGGWEQFF
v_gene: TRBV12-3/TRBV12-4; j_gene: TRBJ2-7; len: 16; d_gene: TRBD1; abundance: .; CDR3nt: TGTGCCAGCAGTTTTACCGGGACAGGGGCGTGTTACGAGCAGTACTTC; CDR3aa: CASSFTGTGACYEQYF
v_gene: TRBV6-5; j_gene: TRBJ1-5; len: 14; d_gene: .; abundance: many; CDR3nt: TGTGCCAGCAGCTCCAGGGATAGCAATCAGCCCCAGCATTTT; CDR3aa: CASSSRDSNQPQHF
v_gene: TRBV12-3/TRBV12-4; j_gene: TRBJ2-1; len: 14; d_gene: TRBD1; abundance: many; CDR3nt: TGTGCCAGCAATAACAGGGGGAGCTACAATGAGCAGTTCTTC; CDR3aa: CASNNRGSYNEQFF
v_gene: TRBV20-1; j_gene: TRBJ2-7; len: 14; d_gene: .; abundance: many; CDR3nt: TGCAGTGCTAGCCCCAGCGGCCTCTCCTACGAGCAGTACTTC; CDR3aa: CSASPSGLSYEQYF
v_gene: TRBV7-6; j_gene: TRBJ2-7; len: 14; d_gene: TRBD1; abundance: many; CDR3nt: TGTGCCAGCAGCCCGGCCGGGACAGCTTACGAGCAGTACTTC; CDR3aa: CASSPAGTAYEQYF
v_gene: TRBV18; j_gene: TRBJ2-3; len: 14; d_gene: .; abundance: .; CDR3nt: TGTGCCAGCTCACCACCGTACCCGACAGATACGCAGTATTTT; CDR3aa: CASSPPYPTDTQYF
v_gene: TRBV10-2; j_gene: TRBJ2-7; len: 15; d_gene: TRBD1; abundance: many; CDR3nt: TGCGCCAGCAGTGCACCGGGACAGGGCCTCTACGAGCAGTACTTC; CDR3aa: CASSAPGQGLYEQYF
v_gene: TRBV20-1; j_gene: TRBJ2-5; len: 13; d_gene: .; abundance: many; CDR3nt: TGCAGTGCTACCAGGACTACACAAGAGACCCAGTACTTC; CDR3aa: CSATRTTQETQYF
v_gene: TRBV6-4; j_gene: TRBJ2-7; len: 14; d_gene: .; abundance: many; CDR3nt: TGTGCCAGCAGTGACGGAGACGAATCCTACGAGCAGTACTTC; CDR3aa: CASSDGDESYEQYF
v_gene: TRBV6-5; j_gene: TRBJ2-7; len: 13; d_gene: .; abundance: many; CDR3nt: TGTGCCAGCAGTTACTCGCCTTCCTACGAGCAGTACTTC; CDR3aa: CASSYSPSYEQYF
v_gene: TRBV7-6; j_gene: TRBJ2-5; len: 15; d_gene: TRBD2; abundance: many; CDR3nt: TGTGCCAGCAGTGAGACTAGCGGGTACCAAGAGACCCAGTACTTC; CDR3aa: CASSETSGYQETQYF
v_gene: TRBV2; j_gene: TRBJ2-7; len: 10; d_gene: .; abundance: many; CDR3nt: TGTGCCAGCAGTTACGCAGCAACTTACTTC; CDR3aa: CASSYAATYF
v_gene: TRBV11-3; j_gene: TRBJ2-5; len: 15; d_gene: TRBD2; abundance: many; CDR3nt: TGTGCCAGCAGCTCAGAAGGACTAGCGGGAGAGACCCAGTACTTC; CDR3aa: CASSSEGLAGETQYF
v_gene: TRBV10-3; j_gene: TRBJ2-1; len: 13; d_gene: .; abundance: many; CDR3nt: TGTGCCATCAGCGAGGAATTTCTAGGAAAGCAGTTCTTC; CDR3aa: CAISEEFLGKQFF
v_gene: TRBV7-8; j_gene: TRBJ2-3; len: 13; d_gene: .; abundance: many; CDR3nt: TGTGCCAGCAGCTTAGCGATCATAGATACGCAGTATTTT; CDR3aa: CASSLAIIDTQYF
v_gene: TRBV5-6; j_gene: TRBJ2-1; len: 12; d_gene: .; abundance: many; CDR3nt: TGTGCCAGCAGCAAGGGGCGGAATGAGCAGTTCTTC; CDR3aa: CASSKGRNEQFF
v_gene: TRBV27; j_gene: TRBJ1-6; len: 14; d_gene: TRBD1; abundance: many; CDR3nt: TGTGCCAGCAGACTGAGACAGGGGGGTTCACCCCTCCACTTT; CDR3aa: CASRLRQGGSPLHF
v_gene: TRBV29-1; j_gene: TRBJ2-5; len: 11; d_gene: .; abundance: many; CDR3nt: TGCAGCGTTATTGGTTTAGAGACCCAGTACTTC; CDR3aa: CSVIGLETQYF
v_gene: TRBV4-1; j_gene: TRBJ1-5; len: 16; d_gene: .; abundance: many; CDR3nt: TGCGCCAGCAGCCAAGAAGGCAAGGGAAGGAATCAGCCCCAGCATTTT; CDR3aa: CASSQEGKGRNQPQHF
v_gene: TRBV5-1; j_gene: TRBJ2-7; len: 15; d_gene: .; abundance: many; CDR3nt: TGCGCCAGCAGCTTGGTAAGGGTCGGAATCTACGAGCAGTACTTC; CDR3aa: CASSLVRVGIYEQYF
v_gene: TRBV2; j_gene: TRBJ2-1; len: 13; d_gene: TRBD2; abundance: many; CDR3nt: TGTGCCAGCAGTCCTAGCGGGGGGTCTGAGCAGTTCTTC; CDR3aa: CASSPSGGSEQFF
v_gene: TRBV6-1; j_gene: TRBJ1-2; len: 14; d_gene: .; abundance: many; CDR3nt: TGTGCCAGCAGTGAAGGTAGCCGTGGCTATGGCTACACCTTC; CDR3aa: CASSEGSRGYGYTF
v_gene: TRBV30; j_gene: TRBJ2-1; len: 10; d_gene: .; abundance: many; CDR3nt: TGTGCCTGGAGCCGGGGTGAGCAGTTCTTC; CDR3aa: CAWSRGEQFF
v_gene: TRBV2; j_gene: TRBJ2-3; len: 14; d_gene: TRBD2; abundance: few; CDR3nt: TGTGCCAGCGGATGGACTAGCGGGTCAGATACGCAGTATTTT; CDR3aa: CASGWTSGSDTQYF
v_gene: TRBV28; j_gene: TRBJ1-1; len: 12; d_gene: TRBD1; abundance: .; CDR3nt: TGTGCCTCGACAGGGATGAACACTGAAGCTTTCTTT; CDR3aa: CASTGMNTEAFF
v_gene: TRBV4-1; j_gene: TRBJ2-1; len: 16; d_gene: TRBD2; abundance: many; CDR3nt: TGCGCCAGCAGCCAAGATGAGGCTAGCGGGAGGTCTGAGCAGTTCTTC; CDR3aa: CASSQDEASGRSEQFF
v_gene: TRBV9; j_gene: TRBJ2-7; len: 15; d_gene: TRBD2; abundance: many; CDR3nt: TGTGCCAGCAGCCAGACTAGCGGGTCTGCCTACGAGCAGTACTTC; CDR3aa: CASSQTSGSAYEQYF